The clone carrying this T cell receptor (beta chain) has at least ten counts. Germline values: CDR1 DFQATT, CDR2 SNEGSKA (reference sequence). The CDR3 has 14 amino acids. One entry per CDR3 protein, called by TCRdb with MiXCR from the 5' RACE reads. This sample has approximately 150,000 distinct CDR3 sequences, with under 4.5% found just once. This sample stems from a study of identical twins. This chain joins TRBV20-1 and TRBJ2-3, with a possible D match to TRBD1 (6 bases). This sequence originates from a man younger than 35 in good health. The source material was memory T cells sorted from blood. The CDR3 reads CSSTVGASTDTQYF. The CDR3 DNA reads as TGCAGCTCCACCGTGGGGGCTAGCACAGATACGCAGTATTTT.